This T cell receptor (beta chain) was identified in a study of immune evolution from preneoplasia to lung adenocarcinoma. Assay: immunoSEQ multiplex PCR; the TCRdb copy retains only in-frame clones and omits some. The data contain just over 6,000 clones, about 80% of them seen just once; the ten biggest clones take up 6% to 6.5%. Comment on this clone: Its antigen is as yet unknown.

Study-wide findings and caveats: Top clone frequencies peaked in normal lung, apparently declining through invasive adenocarcinoma.

Premalignant or tumor cells were enriched by macro-dissection after pathologic assessment. The TCR sequence derives from a person between 45 and 75 years old with lung adenocarcinoma. The specimen sequenced was FFPE minimally invasive lung adenocarcinoma tissue.

The chain's CDR3 is CSVGQGVSEQYF. The CDR3 coding sequence is TGCAGCGTTGGGCAGGGGGTCTCCGAGCAGTACTTC. The chain employs TRBV29-1 and TRBJ2-7; 7 bases map to TRBD1. There are 12 residues in the CDR3. Germline V lookup: CDR1 SQVTM, CDR2 ANQGSEA. The V gene end was trimmed by 4 bases and the J gene end by 6 bases; junction bases not matched to a gene: 6.